Listed here are 17 T cell receptor beta chains from one sample, sequenced in a study of blood T cell repertoires in COVID-19. Sequencing used immunoSEQ multiplex PCR; TCRdb keeps in-frame clones, though not all of them. Of around 110,000 clones listed, almost 85% are singletons. The sequencing sample was made of peripheral blood. Receptor source: a human donor in a cohort sampled during active COVID-19.

This clone has ten or more counts. The rearrangement uses TRBV19 and TRBJ2-1; 14 nucleotides align to TRBD2. CDR3 length: 19 amino acids. The V segment lost 4 bases and the J segment 5 bases; nucleotides outside the gene matches: 13. CDR1 is LNHDA, CDR2 SQIVND, per germline (reference sequence). The CDR3 bases are TGTGCCAGTAGTACCGGACTAGCGGGAGGAGTAGTCTGGCACAATGAGCAGTTCTTC. This gives the protein CASSTGLAGGVVWHNEQFF.

The V gene is TRBV7-2, the J gene TRBJ2-5; D might be TRBD2 (5 bases). Trimming pared 3 bases from V and 3 bases from J, leaving 8 bases between. CDR3 size: 13 residues. Germline CDR1 reads SGHTA; CDR2 reads FQGNSA. The CDR3 region has the DNA TGTGCCAGCAGCTTTGGAGGCAAAGAGACCCAGTACTTC. Residues: CASSFGGKETQYF. The full variable domain, in which reference TRBV7-2 and TRBJ2-5 provide the parts outside the CDR3, is GAGVSQSPSNKVTEKGKDVELRCDPISGHTALYWYRQSLGQGLEFLIYFQGNSAPDKSGLPSDRFSAERTGGSVSTLTIQRTQQEDSAVYLCASSFGGKETQYFGPGTRLLVL.

The V gene is TRBV30, the J gene TRBJ2-1; D uncertain. The CDR3 runs to 13 residues. Trimming removed 7 bases at V and 3 bases at J, with 13 bases between. Germline V gene sequence: CDR1 GTSNPN, CDR2 SVGIG (reference sequence). The CDR3 is CASAGYFYNEQFF. The CDR3 bases are TGTGCCTCAGCAGGATATTTCTACAATGAGCAGTTCTTC.

This chain links TRBV7-8 with TRBJ2-2, with 14 nucleotides matching TRBD2. The CDR3 spans 17 residues. The V gene's germline CDR1 is SGHVS and CDR2 FQNEAQ. The V segment lost 5 bases and the J segment 6 bases; nucleotides outside the gene matches: 8. The CDR3 is CASSLIGLAGGSGELFF. CDR3 nucleotides: TGTGCCAGCAGCCTAATCGGACTAGCGGGAGGTTCCGGGGAGCTGTTTTTT.

The V call is TRBV5-1, the J call TRBJ2-1; 12 nucleotides agree with TRBD2. V lost 6 bases, J lost 5 bases, and 9 bases stayed unmatched. Germline CDR1 reads SGHRS; CDR2 reads YFSETQ. The length of the CDR3 is 16 residues. CDR3 nucleotides: TGCGCCAGCACGGAGACTAGCGGGAGTTATAACAATGAGCAGTTCTTC. This translates into CASTETSGSYNNEQFF.

The CDR3 DNA follows: TGCGCCAGCAGCCAAGCGCGGGACAGGGCGAACACTGAAGCTTTCTTT. Amino acids: CASSQARDRANTEAFF. This rearrangement joins TRBV4-3 to TRBJ1-1; 9 bases fit TRBD1. The germline V gene has CDR1 LGHNA and CDR2 YSLEER. This CDR3 spans 16 amino acids. V was pared by 1 base and J by 1 base, with 4 bases of the junction left unmatched.

The sample holds one count of this clone. The CDR3 nucleotides read TGTGCCAGCTCACCACATCAGGATCAGCCCCAGCATTTT. Protein product: CASSPHQDQPQHF. The chain is built from TRBV18 and TRBJ1-5, with D unclear. This CDR3 has 13 residues. From germline, CDR1 is KGHSH and CDR2 LQKENI. Between the trimmed V and J ends, which lost 1 base and 5 bases, there was a span of 6 bases.

The chain is built from TRBV7-2 and TRBJ1-6; D remains unclear. The germline CDR1 and CDR2 sequences are SGHTA and FQGNSA. The CDR3 covers 15 residues. Trimming left V 6 bases short and J 0 bases short, with 9 bases between. The CDR3 nucleotides read TGTGCCAGCAGTCCTAAAAGCTCCTATAATTCACCCCTCCACTTT. Translation gives CASSPKSSYNSPLHF.

The genes are TRBV2 and TRBJ1-5, with no clear D. Trimming removed 6 bases at V and 6 bases at J, with 18 bases between. Germline values: CDR1 SNHLY, CDR2 FYNNEI. The CDR3 has 15 residues. In DNA form, the CDR3 reads TGTGCCAGCAGGCCTATTAGAGGGAGTGCTCAGCCCCAGCATTTT. Translating gives CASRPIRGSAQPQHF. Combining the CDR3 with reference TRBV2 and TRBJ1-5 gives the whole variable domain EPEVTQTPSHQVTQMGQEVILRCVPISNHLYFYWYRQILGQKVEFLVSFYNNEISEKSEIFDDQFSVERPDGSNFTLKIRSTKLEDSAMYFCASRPIRGSAQPQHFGDGTRLSIL.

The rearrangement joins TRBV19 to TRBJ1-5, with 9 bases fitting TRBD1. The CDR3 consists of 16 residues. Germline V CDR1 and CDR2: LNHDA, SQIVND (reference sequence). Unmatched junction bases numbered 12, after V lost 6 bases and J lost 6 bases. CDR3 region: CASRRTGTGRFQPQHF. The DNA of the CDR3 is TGTGCCAGTAGGCGCACCGGGACAGGGAGGTTTCAGCCCCAGCATTTT.

The chain links TRBV7-2 to TRBJ2-3, with 12 positions matching TRBD1. This CDR3 is built from 16 residues. V gave up 5 bases and J gave up 6 bases; unmatched junction bases: 9. Germline V gene lookup returns CDR1 SGHTA and CDR2 FQGNSA. The CDR3 DNA reads as TGTGCCAGCAGCGCATTGGGGACAGGGGGCGCGGATACGCAGTATTTT. Translation gives CASSALGTGGADTQYF.

J is TRBJ1-5 and V is TRBV4-1; D perhaps matches TRBD1 (5 bases). This CDR3 region has 15 residues. The ends were cut back, 8 bases at V and 9 bases at J, with 23 bases in the middle. Germline lookup yields CDR1 MGHRA and CDR2 YSYEKL. As DNA, the CDR3 is TGCGCCAGCGGACCTGTGGGGCCAAATAACGGGCCCCAGCATTTT. This codes for CASGPVGPNNGPQHF.

This chain uses TRBV5-1 with TRBJ1-1, with D maybe TRBD1 (5 bases). The CDR3 is made up of 14 amino acids. Germline-derived CDR1 and CDR2 are SGHRS and YFSETQ. V lost 0 bases, J lost 11 bases, and 17 bases lay in between. DNA for the CDR3: TGCGCCAGCAGCTTGGCCGCCAGGGAAGGAACGGCTTTCTTT. Its protein product is CASSLAAREGTAFF. The full variable domain, completed using reference TRBV5-1 and TRBJ1-1, is KAGVTQTPRYLIKTRGQQVTLSCSPISGHRSVSWYQQTPGQGLQFLFEYFSETQRNKGNFPGRFSGRQFSNSRSEMNVSTLELGDSALYLCASSLAAREGTAFFGQGTRLTVV.

The chain joins TRBV7-3 to TRBJ2-2; 9 bases agree with TRBD1. J gave up 4 bases and V 5 bases, and 2 bases lay outside the gene matches. The CDR3 has 14 residues. Germline V gene lookup returns CDR1 SGHTA and CDR2 FQGTGA. The CDR3 region has the DNA TGTGCCAGCAGCCCGACAGGGGGCACCGGGGAGCTGTTTTTT. Encoded protein: CASSPTGGTGELFF.

The J gene is TRBJ2-1, the V gene TRBV25-1, with TRBD1 identical over 7 bases. Germline V gene lookup returns CDR1 MGHDK and CDR2 SYGVNS. V lost 0 bases and J lost 9; bases outside the gene matches: 5. The CDR3 is 14 amino acids. This chain's CDR3 is CASSEYRGLVEQFF. The CDR3 nucleotides are TGTGCCAGCAGTGAATATAGGGGGCTAGTTGAGCAGTTCTTC.

J is TRBJ1-2 and V is TRBV24-1, with D maybe TRBD1 (6 bases). This CDR3 contains 11 residues. CDR1 and CDR2 from the germline V gene are KGHDR and SFDVKD. V was trimmed by 6 bases and J by 9 bases, leaving 10 bases between them. Here the CDR3 DNA reads TGTGCCACCAGTCAGACAGGAAGCTACACCTTC. Encoded protein: CATSQTGSYTF.

This chain connects TRBV5-1 to TRBJ1-2, with 9 nucleotides matching TRBD1. The CDR3 extends over 13 amino acids. The ends lost 4 bases at V and 5 bases at J; junction bases unmatched: 3. CDR1 and CDR2 from the germline V gene are SGHRS and YFSETQ. CDR3 residues: CASSDGTGYGYTF. The CDR3, as DNA: TGCGCCAGCAGCGACGGGACAGGGTATGGCTACACCTTC.